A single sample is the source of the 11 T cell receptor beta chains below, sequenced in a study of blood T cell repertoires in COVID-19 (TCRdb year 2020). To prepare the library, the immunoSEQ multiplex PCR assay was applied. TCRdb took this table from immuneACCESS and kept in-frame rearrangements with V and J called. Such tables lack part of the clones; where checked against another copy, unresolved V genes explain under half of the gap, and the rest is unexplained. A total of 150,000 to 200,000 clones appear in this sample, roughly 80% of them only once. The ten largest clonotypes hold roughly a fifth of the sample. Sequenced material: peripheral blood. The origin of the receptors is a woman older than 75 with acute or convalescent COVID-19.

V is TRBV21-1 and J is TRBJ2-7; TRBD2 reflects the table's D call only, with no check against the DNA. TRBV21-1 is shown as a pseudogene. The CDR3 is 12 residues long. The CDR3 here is CASSKRSYEQYF. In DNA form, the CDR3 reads TGTGCCAGCAGCAAACGGTCCTACGAGCAGTACTTC.

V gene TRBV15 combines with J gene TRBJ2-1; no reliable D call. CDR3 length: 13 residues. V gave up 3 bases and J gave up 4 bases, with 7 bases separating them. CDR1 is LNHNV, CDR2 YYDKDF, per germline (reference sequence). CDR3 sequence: CATSSRDYNEQFF. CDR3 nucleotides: TGTGCCACCAGCAGTCGAGATTACAATGAGCAGTTCTTC.

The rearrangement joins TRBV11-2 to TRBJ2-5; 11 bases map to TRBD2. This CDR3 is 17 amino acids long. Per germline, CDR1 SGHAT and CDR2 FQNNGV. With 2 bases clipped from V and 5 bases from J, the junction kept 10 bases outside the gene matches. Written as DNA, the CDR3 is TGTGCCAGCAGCTTATGGCAGATTAGCGGGAGGGCGGAGACCCAGTACTTC. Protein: CASSLWQISGRAETQYF.

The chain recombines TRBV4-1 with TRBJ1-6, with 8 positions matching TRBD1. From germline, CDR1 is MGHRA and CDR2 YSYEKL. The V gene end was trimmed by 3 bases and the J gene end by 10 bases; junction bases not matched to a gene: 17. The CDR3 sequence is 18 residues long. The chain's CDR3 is CASSQSRSQGALRSPLHF. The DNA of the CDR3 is TGCGCCAGCAGCCAGAGCCGCTCCCAGGGGGCGCTTCGGTCACCCCTCCACTTT.

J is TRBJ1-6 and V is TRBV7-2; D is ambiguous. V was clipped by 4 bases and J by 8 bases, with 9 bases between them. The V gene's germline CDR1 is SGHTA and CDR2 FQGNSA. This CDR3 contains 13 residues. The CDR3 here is CASSSTLYSPLHF. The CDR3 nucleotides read TGTGCCAGCAGCTCTACCCTATATTCACCCCTCCACTTT.

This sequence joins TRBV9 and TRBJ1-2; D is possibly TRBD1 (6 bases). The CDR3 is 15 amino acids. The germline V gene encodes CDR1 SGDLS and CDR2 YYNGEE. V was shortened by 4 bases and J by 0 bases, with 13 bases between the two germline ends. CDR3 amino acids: CASSPSWDTNYGYTF. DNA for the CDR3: TGTGCCAGCAGCCCTAGTTGGGACACTAACTATGGCTACACCTTC.

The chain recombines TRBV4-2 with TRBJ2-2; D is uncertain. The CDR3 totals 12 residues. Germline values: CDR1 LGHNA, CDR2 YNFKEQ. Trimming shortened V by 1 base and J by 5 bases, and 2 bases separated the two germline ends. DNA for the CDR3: TGTGCCAGCAGCCAAGTAACCGGGGAGCTGTTTTTT. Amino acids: CASSQVTGELFF.

The CDR3 spells CASSFTGTSGRAGETQYF. The CDR3 bases are TGCGCCAGCAGCTTTACCGGGACTAGCGGGAGGGCCGGAGAGACCCAGTACTTC. The V gene is TRBV5-1, the J gene TRBJ2-5; 16 bases align to TRBD2. The J segment lost 4 bases and the V segment lost 2 bases, leaving 8 bases of the junction unmatched. The CDR3 totals 18 residues. In germline, CDR1 is SGHRS, CDR2 YFSETQ.

Written as DNA, the CDR3 is TGTGCCAGCAGTCTGAGCGGGGCTCTCACAGATACGCAGTATTTT. It encodes CASSLSGALTDTQYF. V is TRBV2 and J is TRBJ2-3; 7 bases map to TRBD2. This CDR3 has 15 amino acids. Germline CDR1 reads SNHLY; CDR2 reads FYNNEI. V shed 5 bases and J 2 bases; nucleotides not matched to a gene: 7.

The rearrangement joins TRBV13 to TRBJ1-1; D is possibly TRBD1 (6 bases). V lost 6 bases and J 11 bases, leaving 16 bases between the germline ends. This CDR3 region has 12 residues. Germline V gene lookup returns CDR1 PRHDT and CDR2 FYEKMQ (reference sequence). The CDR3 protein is CASSFFQGRAFF. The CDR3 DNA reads TGTGCCAGCAGTTTTTTTCAGGGGCGGGCTTTCTTT. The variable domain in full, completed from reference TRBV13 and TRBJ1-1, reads AAGVIQSPRHLIKEKRETATLKCYPIPRHDTVYWYQQGPGQDPQFLISFYEKMQSDKGSIPDRFSAQQFSDYHSELNMSSLELGDSALYFCASSFFQGRAFFGQGTRLTVV.

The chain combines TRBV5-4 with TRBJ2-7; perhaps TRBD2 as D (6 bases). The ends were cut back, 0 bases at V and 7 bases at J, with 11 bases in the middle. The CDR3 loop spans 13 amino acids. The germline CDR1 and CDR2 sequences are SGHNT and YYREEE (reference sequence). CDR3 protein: CASSLGRAGEQYF. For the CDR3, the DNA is TGTGCCAGCAGCTTGGGTCGGGCGGGGGAGCAGTACTTC.